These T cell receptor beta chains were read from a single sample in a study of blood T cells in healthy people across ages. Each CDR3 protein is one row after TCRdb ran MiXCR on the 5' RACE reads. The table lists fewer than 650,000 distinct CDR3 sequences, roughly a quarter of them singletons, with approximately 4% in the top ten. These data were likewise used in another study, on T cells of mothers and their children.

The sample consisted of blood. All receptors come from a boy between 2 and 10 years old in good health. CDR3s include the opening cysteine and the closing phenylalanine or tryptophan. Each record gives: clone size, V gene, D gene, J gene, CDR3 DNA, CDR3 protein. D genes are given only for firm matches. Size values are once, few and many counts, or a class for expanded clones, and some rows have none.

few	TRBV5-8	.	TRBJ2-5	TGTGCCAGCAGCTTGCACCCCCTGGGGGAGCAGTACTTC	CASSLHPLGEQYF
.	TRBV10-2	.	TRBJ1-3	TGCGCCAGCACGAGGGGTGGAAACACCATATATTTT	CASTRGGNTIYF
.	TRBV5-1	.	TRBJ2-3	TGCGCCAGCAGCCGGAGGGGGACTAGCACAGATACGCAGTATTTT	CASSRRGTSTDTQYF
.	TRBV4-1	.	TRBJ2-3	TGCGCCAGCAGCCAAAATTGGGACGACACAGATACGCAGTATTTT	CASSQNWDDTDTQYF
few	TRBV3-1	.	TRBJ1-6	TGTGCCAGCAGCCAAGATCCAGGCGGGTCATATAATTCACCCCTCCGCTTT	CASSQDPGGSYNSPLRF
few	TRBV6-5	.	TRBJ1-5	TGTGCCAGCAGTGCGGCAAGGTCAGCTAGTCCCCAGCATTTT	CASSAARSASPQHF
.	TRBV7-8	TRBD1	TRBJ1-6	TGTGCCAGCAGCCGGGACAGCCTCTTGAGCTCCTATAATTCACCCCTCCACTTT	CASSRDSLLSSYNSPLHF
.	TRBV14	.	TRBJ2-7	TGTGCCAGCAGCCAATTTCAGGGCTCCTACGAGCAGTACTTC	CASSQFQGSYEQYF
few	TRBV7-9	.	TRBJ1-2	TGTGCCAGCAGCTCCCCAGGGGCGTACTATGGCTACACCTTC	CASSSPGAYYGYTF
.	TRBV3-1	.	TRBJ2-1	TGTGCCAGCAGTCCCGAAAACAATGAGCAGTTCTTC	CASSPENNEQFF
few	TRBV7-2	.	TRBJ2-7	TGTGCCAGCAGCTTACCAGGGCCCTACGAGCAGTACTTC	CASSLPGPYEQYF
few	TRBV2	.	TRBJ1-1	TGTGCCAGCAGTGACACTGCTTTCGCTGAAGCTTTCTTT	CASSDTAFAEAFF
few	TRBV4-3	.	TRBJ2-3	TGCGCCAGCAGCCAAGATGGTAGTAGGCGTTACACAGATACGCAGTATTTT	CASSQDGSRRYTDTQYF
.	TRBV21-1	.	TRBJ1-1	TGTGCCAGCACTTGGGAGGGAGAGTCTGAAGCTTTCTTT	CASTWEGESEAFF
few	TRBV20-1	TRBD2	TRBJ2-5	TGCAGTGCTTGCCCGTCTAGCGGGGATGAGACCCAGTACTTC	CSACPSSGDETQYF
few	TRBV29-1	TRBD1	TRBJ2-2	TGCAGCGCTACCGGGACAGGGGAGCGGGTGACCGGGGAGCTGTTTTTT	CSATGTGERVTGELFF
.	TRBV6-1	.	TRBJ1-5	TGTGCCAGCAGGGAAGCCGTAAGGATCCCTCAGCCCCAGCATTTT	CASREAVRIPQPQHF
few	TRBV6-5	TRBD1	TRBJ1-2	TGTGCCAGCAGTTCCGCTGGGGGGACAGGGAAAGGCTACACCTTC	CASSSAGGTGKGYTF
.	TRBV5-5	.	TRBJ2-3	TGTGCCAGCAGCTTGGGAGGGAGATCGTCCGCAGATACGCAGTATTTT	CASSLGGRSSADTQYF
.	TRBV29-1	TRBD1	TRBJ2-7	TGCAGCGCGGGTGACAGGGAGCCCTACGAGCAGTACTTC	CSAGDREPYEQYF
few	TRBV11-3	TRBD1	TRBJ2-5	TGTGCCAGCAGCCCCGGCCCGCAGGGGGCTGAAGAGACCCAGTACTTC	CASSPGPQGAEETQYF
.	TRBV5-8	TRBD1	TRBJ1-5	TGTGCCAGCAGCTTTGTGGACAGGGGACATCAGCCCCAGCATTTT	CASSFVDRGHQPQHF
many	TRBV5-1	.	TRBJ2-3	TGCGCCAGCAGCTTCAGGGATGGCGCAGATACGCAGTATTTT	CASSFRDGADTQYF
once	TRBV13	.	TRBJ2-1	TGTGCCAGCAGGGCTATGAATGAGCAGTTCTTC	CASRAMNEQFF
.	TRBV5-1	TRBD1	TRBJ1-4	TGCGCCAGCAGCCGGGGACAGGGGTACGAAAAACTGTTTTTT	CASSRGQGYEKLFF
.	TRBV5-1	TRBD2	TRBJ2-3	TGCGCCAGCAGCTTGACTAGCGGGGGGGCCAAAGATACGCAGTATTTT	CASSLTSGGAKDTQYF
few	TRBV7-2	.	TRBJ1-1	TGTGCCAGCAGCTTCCTGGACAGCCGGAGGACTGAAGCTTTCTTT	CASSFLDSRRTEAFF
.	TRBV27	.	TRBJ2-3	TGTGCCAGCAGAGGAACCGCCGGCAAACCAGATACGCAGTATTTT	CASRGTAGKPDTQYF